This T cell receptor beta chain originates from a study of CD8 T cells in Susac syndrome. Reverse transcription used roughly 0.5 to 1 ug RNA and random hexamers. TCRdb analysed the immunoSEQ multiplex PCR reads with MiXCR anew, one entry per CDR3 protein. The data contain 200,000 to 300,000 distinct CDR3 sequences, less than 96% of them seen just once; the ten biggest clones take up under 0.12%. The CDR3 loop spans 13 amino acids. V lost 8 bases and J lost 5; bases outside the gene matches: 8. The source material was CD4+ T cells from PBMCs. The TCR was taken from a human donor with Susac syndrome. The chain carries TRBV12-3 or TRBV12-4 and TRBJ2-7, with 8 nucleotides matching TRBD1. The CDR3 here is CASSRTGNHEQYF. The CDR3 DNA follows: TGTGCCAGCTCCAGGACAGGGAATCACGAGCAGTACTTC.